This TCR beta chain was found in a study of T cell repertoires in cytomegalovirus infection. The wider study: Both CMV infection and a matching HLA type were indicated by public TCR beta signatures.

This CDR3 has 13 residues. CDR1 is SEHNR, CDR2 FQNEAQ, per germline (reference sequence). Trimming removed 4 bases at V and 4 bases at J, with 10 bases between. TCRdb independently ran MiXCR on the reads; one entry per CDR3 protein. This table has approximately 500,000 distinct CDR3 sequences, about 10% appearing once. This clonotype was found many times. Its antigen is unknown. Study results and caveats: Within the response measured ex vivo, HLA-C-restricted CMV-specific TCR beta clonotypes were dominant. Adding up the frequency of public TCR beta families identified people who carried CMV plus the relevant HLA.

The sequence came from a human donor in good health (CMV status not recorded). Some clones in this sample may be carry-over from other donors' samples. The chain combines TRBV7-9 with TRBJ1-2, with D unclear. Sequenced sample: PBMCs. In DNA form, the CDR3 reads TGTGCCAGCAGCTCGGACGGCTCCTATGGCTACACCTTC. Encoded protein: CASSSDGSYGYTF. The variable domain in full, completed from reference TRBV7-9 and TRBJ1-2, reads DTGVSQNPRHKITKRGQNVTFRCDPISEHNRLYWYRQTLGQGPEFLTYFQNEAQLEKSRLLSDRFSAERPKGSFSTLEIQRTEQGDSAMYLCASSSDGSYGYTFGSGTRLTVV.